This passage covers 9 T cell receptor beta chains from one sample sequenced in a study of spatial heterogeneity in lung cancer. TCRdb called the 5' RACE reads again in MiXCR, with one record for every CDR3 protein. The sample contains 4,000 to 5,000 distinct CDR3 sequences, around 22% of which appear only once. Regarding time point: sample taken at primary tumor resection. Whole RNA, isolated from tumor, nontumor lung or frozen PBMC, was sequenced without prior sorting. Sequencing used PBMCs, obtained at surgery. These TCRs come from a female donor with early-stage non-small cell lung cancer.

This clonotype rates as medium-sized. This beta chain turned up in a library designed for alpha chains; as an off-target read, its abundance says little. This chain connects TRBV19 to TRBJ2-3, with 10 bases lining up with TRBD2. The CDR3 length is 16 residues. Losses at the gene ends were 5 bases for V and 4 bases for J; bases not matched to a gene: 9. In germline, CDR1 is LNHDA, CDR2 SQIVND (reference sequence). The CDR3 reads CASSENPGLAPDTQYF. As DNA, the CDR3 is TGTGCCAGTAGTGAAAATCCGGGACTAGCGCCAGATACGCAGTATTTT.

This clonotype is deemed medium-sized. For a library built for alpha chains, this beta chain is a stray read; little rests on its size. V is TRBV7-2 and J is TRBJ2-1; D might be TRBD1 or TRBD2, each matching 5 bases. V gave up 1 base and J gave up 7 bases, with 17 bases separating them. CDR1 is SGHTA, CDR2 FQGNSA, per germline. The CDR3 covers 16 residues. The CDR3 sequence: CASSLVFGAGGNEQFF. Written as DNA, the CDR3 is TGTGCCAGCAGCTTAGTATTCGGGGCTGGTGGGAATGAGCAGTTCTTC. Combining the CDR3 with reference TRBV7-2 and TRBJ2-1 gives the whole variable domain GAGVSQSPSNKVTEKGKDVELRCDPISGHTALYWYRQSLGQGLEFLIYFQGNSAPDKSGLPSDRFSAERTGGSVSTLTIQRTQQEDSAVYLCASSLVFGAGGNEQFFGPGTRLTVL.

A word on this clonotype: This beta chain represents an off-target read in a library built for alpha chains; its size is of limited meaning. The chain combines TRBV7-8 with TRBJ2-5, with 11 bases fitting TRBD2. The trim removed 4 bases at V and 5 bases at J, leaving 12 bases unmatched. The CDR3 has 17 residues. Looked up from germline, CDR1 is SGHVS and CDR2 is FQNEAQ. The chain's CDR3 is CASSSPPIAGGLETQYF. DNA for the CDR3: TGTGCCAGCAGCTCCCCACCGATAGCGGGAGGGCTGGAGACCCAGTACTTC.

As to this clonotype: This beta chain is off target for a library built for alpha chains, so its abundance means little. The chain joins TRBV28 to TRBJ2-6, with a possible D match to TRBD2 (5 bases). Trimming cost V 5 bases and J 8 bases, with 19 bases left between them. The germline gives CDR1 MDHEN, CDR2 SYDVKM. The CDR3 extends over 16 amino acids. Here the CDR3 DNA reads TGTGCCAGCAGTGGGTTAACGGGATTAGGGACCAACGTCCTGACTTTC. It encodes CASSGLTGLGTNVLTF.

This clonotype qualifies as medium-sized. A library prepared for alpha chains yielded this beta chain as an off-target read; its size is of little meaning. V gene TRBV6-2 or TRBV6-3 combines with J gene TRBJ2-7; D is possibly TRBD2 (6 bases). The V and J ends lost 2 bases and 0 bases respectively, with 8 bases between them. Germline assignment: CDR1 MNHEY and CDR2 SVGEGT. The CDR3 extends over 14 amino acids. The CDR3 DNA reads TGTGCCAGCAGTTACACTAGCAGCTCCTACGAGCAGTACTTC. It yields the protein CASSYTSSSYEQYF.

By proportion, this clonotype is medium-sized. A library prepared for alpha chains yielded this beta chain as an off-target read; its size is of little meaning. V is TRBV11-3 and J is TRBJ2-2; D gene unclear. V dropped 3 bases and J dropped 2 bases, with 7 bases sitting between them. Germline CDR1 SGHNT, CDR2 YENEEA. This CDR3 has 14 residues. CDR3 nucleotide sequence: TGTGCCAGCAGCTTTCTACCAAACACCGGGGAGCTGTTTTTT. Residues: CASSFLPNTGELFF.

This clonotype was detected a few times. This beta chain is a stray sequence in a library constructed for alpha chains; its clone size is not meaningful. The V gene is TRBV11-2, the J gene TRBJ2-6; D might be TRBD1 (5 bases). Per the germline V gene, CDR1 is SGHAT and CDR2 is FQNNGV. V was cut by 0 bases and J by 4 bases, with 19 bases left in between. The CDR3 is made up of 19 amino acids. This CDR3 is CASSLDRVPSSSGANVLTF. The CDR3 DNA sequence: TGTGCCAGCAGCTTAGACAGGGTGCCCTCTAGTTCCGGGGCCAACGTCCTGACTTTC.

This clonotype was detected a few times. Little can be read into the size of this beta chain, an off-target read in a library designed for alpha chains. V usage is TRBV24-1 and J usage is TRBJ2-7, with 7 bases aligning to TRBD2. The V gene's germline CDR1 is KGHDR and CDR2 SFDVKD. The length of the CDR3 is 17 residues. The J segment lost 0 bases and the V segment lost 3 bases, leaving 10 bases of the junction unmatched. In nucleotides, the CDR3 is TGTGCCACCAGTGATCCCCCCGCGGGGGATGGCTCCTACGAGCAGTACTTC. This gives the protein CATSDPPAGDGSYEQYF.

A remark on this clonotype: Within a library made for alpha chains, this beta chain is off target, and its count is uninformative. This rearrangement joins TRBV5-1 to TRBJ2-3, with D unclear. Germline values: CDR1 SGHRS, CDR2 YFSETQ. There are 13 residues in the CDR3. Trimming removed 4 bases from V and 2 bases from J, with 8 bases in between. The CDR3 DNA reads TGCGCCAGCAGCCTCGACACCACAGATACGCAGTATTTT. Translated, it gives CASSLDTTDTQYF.